The 11 T cell receptor beta chains given below trace back to one sample, sequenced in a study of blood T cell repertoires in COVID-19. Profiling relied on immunoSEQ multiplex PCR, and the TCRdb table lists in-frame clones only, not all of them. The data show some 350,000 clones, around 87% seen once. Sequenced sample: PBMCs or T cells enriched from blood (not recorded which). The receptors come from a man aged 18 to 30 who had recovered from COVID-19.

The chain joins TRBV3-1 (or the pseudogene TRBV3-2) to TRBJ1-2; D ambiguous. V lost 4 bases to trimming and J lost 4 bases, with 10 bases between them. CDR1 and CDR2 (germline): LGHDT, YNNKEL (reference sequence). CDR3 size: 13 residues. The CDR3 loop is CASSRTDPYGYTF. The CDR3 nucleotides read TGTGCCAGCAGCCGCACAGACCCCTATGGCTACACCTTC.

This chain connects TRBV20-1 to TRBJ2-2; D possibly corresponds to TRBD2 (6 bases). The CDR3 runs to 11 residues. CDR1 and CDR2 from the germline V gene are DFQATT and SNEGSKA (reference sequence). V shed 6 bases and J shed 15 bases, with 17 bases lying between them. The CDR3 DNA reads as TGCAGTGCAGGCCGGGAGTCGCGTTTGTTTTTT. It yields the protein CSAGRESRLFF.

The genes are TRBV29-1 and TRBJ2-7, with 8 bases fitting TRBD2. J lost 4 bases, V lost 4 bases, and 9 bases had no gene match. Germline CDR1 is SQVTM and CDR2 is ANQGSEA. The CDR3 totals 14 residues. CDR3: CSVVRGSGGYEQYF. The CDR3 DNA is TGCAGCGTTGTGCGGGGCAGCGGGGGTTACGAGCAGTACTTC.

This clone came up once. The chain carries TRBV2 and TRBJ2-7, with TRBD2 as a possible D gene (7 bases). This CDR3 region has 15 residues. CDR1 and CDR2 from the germline V gene are SNHLY and FYNNEI. V lost 4 bases to trimming and J lost 6 bases, with 19 bases between them. CDR3 region: CASSGGGSSAREQYF. DNA for the CDR3: TGTGCCAGCAGTGGGGGGGGCAGTTCGGCGCGCGAGCAGTACTTC.

In DNA, the CDR3 is TGCGCCAGCAGCTCTGGGGCTGGGGGGACAGGGGGCCCCGAGCAGTACTTC. Residues: CASSSGAGGTGGPEQYF. The rearrangement joins TRBV5-1 to TRBJ2-7; 12 bases are a match to TRBD1. The germline V gene encodes CDR1 SGHRS and CDR2 YFSETQ. The CDR3 is 17 residues long. The J segment lost 6 bases and the V segment lost 3 bases, leaving 13 bases of the junction unmatched.

CDR3 nucleotides: TGTGCCAGCAGCTTGCCACCACATTATGGCTACACCTTC. It is translated as CASSLPPHYGYTF. The V and J genes are TRBV5-4 and TRBJ1-2, with D hard to call. V was cut by 1 base and J by 5 bases, with 9 bases left in between. The CDR3 is made up of 13 amino acids. Germline loops: CDR1 SGHNT, CDR2 YYREEE (reference sequence).

CDR3: CASSPPPGQFPEAFF. For the CDR3, the DNA is TGTGCCAGCAGTCCCCCACCGGGACAGTTCCCTGAAGCTTTCTTT. The V call is TRBV28, the J call TRBJ1-1; TRBD1 aligns across 7 bases. The CDR3 is 15 residues long. Germline loops: CDR1 MDHEN, CDR2 SYDVKM. With V trimmed by 5 bases and J by 6 bases, 12 bases remained unmatched. The entire variable domain, with the rest obtained from reference TRBV28 and TRBJ1-1, is as follows: DVKVTQSSRYLVKRTGEKVFLECVQDMDHENMFWYRQDPGLGLRLIYFSYDVKMKEKGDIPEGYSVSREKKERFSLILESASTNQTSMYLCASSPPPGQFPEAFFGQGTRLTVV.

V and J are TRBV7-6 and TRBJ1-1, with TRBD1 matching 7 bases. The CDR3 has 13 amino acids. The germline CDR1 and CDR2 sequences are SGHVS and FNYEAQ. The V and J ends lost 5 bases and 4 bases, in that order; junction bases with no gene match: 4. CDR3 in DNA: TGTGCCAGCAGCCCCCAGGGGGGCACTGAAGCTTTCTTT. Encoded protein: CASSPQGGTEAFF.

The chain carries TRBV7-6 and TRBJ2-1, with D maybe TRBD2 (6 bases). Trimming removed 3 bases from V and 8 bases from J, with 17 bases in between. In germline, CDR1 is SGHVS, CDR2 FNYEAQ. The CDR3 is 15 residues long. The CDR3: CASSFSTRPLDEQFF. The CDR3 coding sequence is TGTGCCAGCAGCTTCTCGACTAGACCCCTCGATGAGCAGTTCTTC.

The chain has TRBV5-1 and TRBJ2-7, with TRBD2 identical over 7 bases. The CDR3 has 15 amino acids. V trimming: 0 bases; J trimming: 0 bases; junction bases outside the gene matches: 3. Germline V gene data show CDR1 as SGHRS and CDR2 as YFSETQ. This CDR3 reads CASSLGSGGSYEQYF. CDR3 DNA: TGCGCCAGCAGCTTGGGCTCGGGGGGCTCCTACGAGCAGTACTTC.

The chain uses TRBV4-3 and TRBJ2-3, with 8 bases matching TRBD2. Unmatched junction bases numbered 5, after V lost 0 bases and J lost 6 bases. CDR1 is LGHNA, CDR2 YSLEER, per germline. The CDR3 totals 15 residues. CDR3 sequence (DNA): TGCGCCAGCAGCCAAGAAGGGACTAGGGGGGATACGCAGTATTTT. Amino acids: CASSQEGTRGDTQYF.